The present T cell receptor (beta chain) was sequenced within a study of blood T cell repertoires in COVID-19. The CDR3 consists of 15 residues. V lost 0 bases and J lost 5; bases outside the gene matches: 3. Germline lookup yields CDR1 SGHRS and CDR2 YFSETQ. The assay was immunoSEQ multiplex PCR, and TCRdb's table has in-frame clones only and misses some. The sample includes roughly 120,000 clones, about nine tenths of them seen just once. On this clone itself: Distinct nucleotide sequences in the sample also encode this CDR3.

This chain uses TRBV5-1 with TRBJ2-3; 10 nucleotides match TRBD2. Sequencing used peripheral blood. This clonotype was obtained from a man aged 50 or older with active COVID-19. The CDR3 sequence is CASSLASGGRDTQYF. In nucleotides, the CDR3 is TGCGCCAGCAGCTTGGCTAGCGGGGGAAGAGATACGCAGTATTTT.